Reported below is one T cell receptor beta chain. The sample is drawn from a study of long-term antiretroviral therapy in people with HIV. The germline gives CDR1 SGHDT, CDR2 YYEEEE. This CDR3 has 16 amino acids. The V end lost 4 bases, the J end lost 0 bases, and 14 bases lay between the germline ends. Researchers report immunoSEQ v3.0 was run at survey level. The method was immunoSEQ multiplex PCR; TCRdb's version includes in-frame clones alone and lacks a portion of them. The sample holds under 20,000 clones, 80% to 90% seen once. The sample here was unsorted PBMCs, taken 4.2 years after starting antiretroviral therapy. The clonotype originates from a man in his forties or fifties with HIV. The V gene is TRBV5-6, the J gene TRBJ2-1; D unclear. The CDR3 nucleotides read TGTGCCAGCAGCCGATCCGGACGTAGCTCCTACAATGAGCAGTTCTTC. This translates into CASSRSGRSSYNEQFF.